What follows are 32 T cell receptor beta chains derived from one specimen sequenced in a study of blood T cell repertoires in COVID-19. Here immunoSEQ multiplex PCR was the method, and the copy in TCRdb shows in-frame clones only, minus some. This table holds 200,000 to 300,000 clones, about nine tenths found once. The sample was peripheral blood. The receptors were gathered from a woman between 40 and 55 years old who had recovered from COVID-19.

The rearrangement uses TRBV7-2 and TRBJ2-1; 11 bases map to TRBD2. CDR3 size: 17 residues. Germline V gene data show CDR1 as SGHTA and CDR2 as FQGNSA. Trimming at V came to 4 bases and at J to 5 bases, leaving 10 bases not matched to a gene. The CDR3 coding sequence is TGTGCCAGCAGCTCACTGCCGCTAGCGGGGGGTCACAATGAGCAGTTCTTC. Translating gives CASSSLPLAGGHNEQFF.

CDR3 residues: CASSKTAGGPHEQYF. The CDR3 region has the DNA TGTGCCAGCAGCAAAACAGCGGGGGGGCCCCACGAGCAGTACTTC. The chain carries TRBV7-8 and TRBJ2-7; 10 bases map to TRBD2. The germline CDR1 and CDR2 sequences are SGHVS and FQNEAQ. The CDR3 is made up of 15 amino acids. V trimming: 5 bases; J trimming: 5 bases; junction bases outside the gene matches: 9.

CDR3 in DNA: TGCGCCAGCAGCCAAGGACAGAACACAGATACGCAGTATTTT. It translates to CASSQGQNTDTQYF. V gene TRBV4-1 combines with J gene TRBJ2-3; D possibly corresponds to TRBD1 (5 bases). This CDR3 has 14 residues. V was trimmed by 1 base and J by 2 bases, leaving 7 bases between them. Germline V gene data show CDR1 as MGHRA and CDR2 as YSYEKL.

The J gene is TRBJ2-5, the V gene TRBV7-2; 10 positions agree with TRBD1. Losses at the gene ends were 2 bases for V and 4 bases for J; bases not matched to a gene: 13. The CDR3 runs 18 residues. Per germline, CDR1 SGHTA and CDR2 FQGNSA. CDR3 loop: CASSLRGTGALRGETQYF. CDR3 in DNA: TGTGCCAGCAGCTTAAGAGGGACAGGGGCCCTCAGGGGAGAGACCCAGTACTTC.

This clone came up once. This chain connects TRBV27 to TRBJ1-2, with 7 bases matching TRBD1. This CDR3 is built from 12 residues. With V trimmed by 8 bases and J by 2 bases, 2 bases remained unmatched. CDR1 is MNHEY and CDR2 is SMNVEV in the germline V gene (reference sequence). The CDR3 region has the DNA TGTGCCAGCTGGACAGGAAACTATGGCTACACCTTC. It translates to CASWTGNYGYTF.

The chain employs TRBV30 and TRBJ1-1; 9 bases are shared with TRBD1. The junction had 4 bases not matched to a gene; V was cut back by 5 bases and J by 3 bases. This CDR3 is 13 amino acids long. Germline V gene data show CDR1 as GTSNPN and CDR2 as SVGIG (reference sequence). DNA for the CDR3: TGTGCCTGGGACTGGACAGGGGACACTGAAGCTTTCTTT. Encoded protein: CAWDWTGDTEAFF.

This chain joins TRBV18 and TRBJ2-7; 7 nucleotides match TRBD1. Germline assignment: CDR1 KGHSH and CDR2 LQKENI. The V and J ends lost 1 base and 3 bases, in that order; junction bases with no gene match: 9. CDR3 length: 16 residues. CDR3 loop: CASSPLQGTALYEQYF. The CDR3 DNA sequence: TGTGCCAGCTCACCACTCCAGGGGACAGCCCTCTACGAGCAGTACTTC.

The rearrangement uses TRBV3-1 (or the pseudogene TRBV3-2) and TRBJ1-6; perhaps TRBD1 as D (5 bases). CDR1 LGHDT and CDR2 YNNKEL come from the germline V gene (reference sequence). The CDR3 runs 20 residues. V lost 4 bases and J 4 bases, leaving 26 bases between the germline ends. The CDR3 reads CASSPRAGGLGGLYNSPLHF. The CDR3 DNA sequence: TGTGCCAGCAGCCCAAGAGCTGGGGGATTGGGAGGACTGTATAATTCACCCCTCCACTTT.

This clone has just one count. This chain links TRBV19 with TRBJ1-4; 9 positions match TRBD1. The CDR3 has 15 residues. Germline V gene data show CDR1 as LNHDA and CDR2 as SQIVND (reference sequence). J lost 5 bases, V lost 8 bases, and 9 bases had no gene match. The CDR3 DNA sequence: TGTGCCAGTCGCACCAGACAGGGGGTAAATGAAAAACTGTTTTTT. This codes for CASRTRQGVNEKLFF.

The chain joins TRBV7-9 to TRBJ2-7; 9 bases are a match to TRBD1. Trimming cost V 5 bases and J 2 bases; bases outside gene matches: 4. The V gene's germline CDR1 is SEHNR and CDR2 FQNEAQ (reference sequence). This CDR3 contains 14 residues. CDR3 nucleotides: TGTGCCAGCAGCCCGGGACAGGGCACCTACGAGCAGTACTTC. Translation: CASSPGQGTYEQYF.

The gene calls are TRBV10-1 and TRBJ2-7; TRBD1 matches 7 bases. This CDR3 spans 15 amino acids. Germline CDR1 and CDR2: WNHNN and SYGVQD (reference sequence). V shed 3 bases, J shed 0 bases, and the junction held 5 bases outside the gene matches. The DNA of the CDR3 is TGCGCCAGCAGTGAAGGGCCAGGGGGCTCCTACGAGCAGTACTTC. Translated, it gives CASSEGPGGSYEQYF.

The CDR3 is CASSLAKRGGGNEQFF. The DNA for the CDR3 is TGCGCCAGCAGCTTGGCGAAGCGGGGGGGCGGTAATGAGCAGTTCTTC. J is TRBJ2-1 and V is TRBV5-1; TRBD2 agrees at 10 bases. V shed 0 bases and J 7 bases; nucleotides not matched to a gene: 7. The germline V gene has CDR1 SGHRS and CDR2 YFSETQ. The CDR3 totals 16 residues.

V is TRBV18 and J is TRBJ1-3, with D maybe TRBD1 (5 bases). The germline V gene encodes CDR1 KGHSH and CDR2 LQKENI. V was clipped by 2 bases and J by 0 bases, with 14 bases between them. This CDR3 region has 17 residues. CDR3 in amino acids: CASSPSTGSYSGNTIYF. The CDR3 DNA reads TGTGCCAGCTCACCATCAACAGGCTCGTACTCTGGAAACACCATATATTTT.

The chain couples TRBV7-2 to TRBJ2-7; 7 nucleotides match TRBD2. The CDR3 has 16 amino acids. Trimming took 5 bases from V and 0 from J; bases not matched to a gene: 10. The germline gives CDR1 SGHTA, CDR2 FQGNSA. The CDR3 here is CASSPQGGAISYEQYF. For the CDR3, the DNA is TGTGCCAGCAGCCCCCAGGGAGGGGCAATCTCCTACGAGCAGTACTTC.

The J gene is TRBJ2-1, the V gene TRBV27; no reliable D call. Deletions cut 5 bases from V and 5 bases from J, with 13 bases between. Germline V gene lookup returns CDR1 MNHEY and CDR2 SMNVEV (reference sequence). CDR3 length equals 14 residues. The CDR3 DNA is TGTGCCAGCAGTATAATGGCCTCAAACAATGAGCAGTTCTTC. Residues: CASSIMASNNEQFF.

The chain has TRBV5-4 and TRBJ1-1; D gene uncertain. V dropped 2 bases and J dropped 1 base, with 6 bases sitting between them. The CDR3 spans 13 residues. Germline V lookup: CDR1 SGHNT, CDR2 YYREEE (reference sequence). CDR3 nucleotide sequence: TGTGCCAGCAGCTTTACAGAGAACACTGAAGCTTTCTTT. As protein: CASSFTENTEAFF.

The rearrangement links TRBV7-2 to TRBJ2-7; a weak D match, TRBD2 (7 bases). Germline V gene lookup returns CDR1 SGHTA and CDR2 FQGNSA. The CDR3 consists of 17 residues. Trimming cost V 5 bases and J 3 bases, with 23 bases left between them. CDR3 bases: TGTGCCAGCAGCCGTAGGGGCGGGGGCCCCCCTTTCTACGAGCAGTACTTC. Translating it yields CASSRRGGGPPFYEQYF.

The gene calls are TRBV7-9 and TRBJ1-3; TRBD1 agrees at 7 bases. Germline V CDR1 and CDR2: SEHNR, FQNEAQ (reference sequence). This CDR3 is built from 15 residues. The V segment lost 5 bases and the J segment 2 bases; nucleotides outside the gene matches: 6. In DNA form, the CDR3 reads TGTGCCAGCAGCCCCGGGACAGATACTGGAAACACCATATATTTT. Amino acid sequence: CASSPGTDTGNTIYF.

This rearrangement joins TRBV6-5 to TRBJ1-2, with 9 bases fitting TRBD1. The CDR3 runs 11 residues. CDR1 is MNHEY, CDR2 SVGAGI, per germline. CDR3 amino acids: CASGQGNFYTF. CDR3 bases: TGTGCTTCGGGACAGGGCAACTTCTACACCTTC.

The chain combines TRBV27 with TRBJ1-2, with 7 bases identical to TRBD1. The germline gives CDR1 MNHEY, CDR2 SMNVEV (reference sequence). The CDR3 is 17 amino acids. Trimming at V came to 9 bases and at J to 3 bases, leaving 19 bases not matched to a gene. Written as DNA, the CDR3 is TGTGCCAGTGGGGGAAAAGGGGGCCTCCAAACCTACTATGGCTACACCTTC. Its translation is CASGGKGGLQTYYGYTF.

V gene TRBV18 combines with J gene TRBJ2-7; TRBD1 aligns across 10 bases. The V gene's germline CDR1 is KGHSH and CDR2 LQKENI. Unmatched junction bases numbered 8, after V lost 6 bases and J lost 6 bases. The CDR3 runs to 14 residues. Here the CDR3 DNA reads TGTGCCAGCTCCCGAGGGACAGGGGCGCGCGAGCAGTACTTC. This sequence encodes CASSRGTGAREQYF.

This clone has a single count. This chain connects TRBV5-1 to TRBJ1-6, with a tentative D call TRBD1 (6 bases). The CDR3 has 15 amino acids. Germline values: CDR1 SGHRS, CDR2 YFSETQ. The germline V and J ends were trimmed by 1 base and 6 bases, with 11 bases remaining between them. CDR3 sequence: CASSLRQGPNSPLHF. The DNA of the CDR3 is TGCGCCAGCAGCTTGCGGCAGGGGCCTAATTCACCCCTCCACTTT.

The genes are TRBV5-4 and TRBJ1-2, with 12 bases lining up with TRBD1. The CDR3 spans 16 residues. V gave up 4 bases and J gave up 6 bases; unmatched junction bases: 10. Germline values: CDR1 SGHNT, CDR2 YYREEE (reference sequence). The CDR3 nucleotides are TGTGCCAGCAGCGGCGGGGACAGGGGGCGGCAGAATGGCTACACCTTC. It is translated as CASSGGDRGRQNGYTF.

V and J are TRBV6-6 and TRBJ1-1, with TRBD1 identical over 7 bases. From germline, CDR1 is MNHNY and CDR2 SVGAGI (reference sequence). V lost 6 bases and J lost 11; bases outside the gene matches: 3. The CDR3 spans 10 residues. CDR3 DNA sequence: TGTGCCAGCAGAGACAGGGCGGCTTTCTTT. Translation: CASRDRAAFF.

The rearrangement joins TRBV7-9 to TRBJ1-4; 11 positions match TRBD1. The CDR3 has 15 amino acids. Germline V gives CDR1 SEHNR, CDR2 FQNEAQ (reference sequence). J was trimmed by 5 bases and V by 1 base; bases with no gene match: 0. DNA of the CDR3: TGTGCCAGCAGCTTAGGGGACAGGGGGAATGAAAAACTGTTTTTT. This gives the protein CASSLGDRGNEKLFF.

The chain links TRBV18 to TRBJ2-7; D may be TRBD2 (5 bases). Germline values: CDR1 KGHSH, CDR2 LQKENI. The CDR3 totals 16 residues. Trimming shortened V by 2 bases and J by 1 base, and 15 bases separated the two germline ends. The CDR3 sequence: CASSPIGGSLSYEQYF. CDR3 sequence (DNA): TGTGCCAGCTCACCAATAGGAGGTTCCCTTTCCTACGAGCAGTACTTC.

This sequence joins TRBV7-8 and TRBJ2-7, with D perhaps TRBD1 (5 bases). This CDR3 has 14 amino acids. CDR1 and CDR2 (germline): SGHVS, FQNEAQ. V lost 0 bases and J lost 2, with 8 bases in between. In DNA, the CDR3 is TGTGCCAGCAGCTTAGCGGGGCTCACCTACGAGCAGTACTTC. It translates to CASSLAGLTYEQYF.

The chain joins TRBV11-3 to TRBJ1-5; maybe TRBD1 (6 bases). Germline values: CDR1 SGHNT, CDR2 YENEEA. V lost 4 bases, J lost 0 bases, and 25 bases lay in between. The CDR3 runs to 20 residues. CDR3: CASSSPGYRAPTSSNQPQHF. The DNA for the CDR3 is TGTGCCAGCAGCTCCCCGGGGTACAGGGCCCCTACGTCTAGCAATCAGCCCCAGCATTTT.

The V call is TRBV6-6, the J call TRBJ2-2; D call uncertain. Per germline, CDR1 MNHNY and CDR2 SVGAGI (reference sequence). Trimming pared 0 bases from V and 3 bases from J, leaving 11 bases between. CDR3 size: 16 residues. CDR3 amino acids: CASSYSLGDDTGELFF. CDR3 sequence (DNA): TGTGCCAGCAGTTACTCGCTGGGCGATGACACCGGGGAGCTGTTTTTT.

The genes are TRBV5-1 and TRBJ2-7; possible D gene TRBD1, 5 bases. The CDR3 sequence is 15 residues long. V was cut by 0 bases and J by 0 bases, with 10 bases left in between. CDR1 is SGHRS and CDR2 is YFSETQ in the germline V gene. The CDR3 protein is CASSLVQGYSYEQYF. CDR3 nucleotide sequence: TGCGCCAGCAGCTTGGTTCAGGGTTACTCCTACGAGCAGTACTTC.

CDR3 in amino acids: CASSPSGETNTEAFF. The CDR3 nucleotides read TGTGCCAGCAGCCCTTCAGGGGAGACGAACACTGAAGCTTTCTTT. The J gene is TRBJ1-1, the V gene TRBV7-8, with a tentative D call TRBD1 (6 bases). This CDR3 has 15 amino acids. Germline lookup yields CDR1 SGHVS and CDR2 FQNEAQ. Trimming shortened V by 5 bases and J by 1 base, and 14 bases separated the two germline ends.

The chain is built from TRBV13 and TRBJ2-5, with TRBD1 as a possible D gene (6 bases). V lost 5 bases, J lost 7 bases, and 17 bases lay in between. Germline V gene data show CDR1 as PRHDT and CDR2 as FYEKMQ (reference sequence). CDR3 length: 14 residues. CDR3 coding DNA: TGTGCCAGCAGCGCTCGACAGGACCGGTGGACCCAGTACTTC. Translating it yields CASSARQDRWTQYF. Filled out from reference TRBV13 and TRBJ2-5, the complete variable domain reads AAGVIQSPRHLIKEKRETATLKCYPIPRHDTVYWYQQGPGQDPQFLISFYEKMQSDKGSIPDRFSAQQFSDYHSELNMSSLELGDSALYFCASSARQDRWTQYFGPGTRLLVL.